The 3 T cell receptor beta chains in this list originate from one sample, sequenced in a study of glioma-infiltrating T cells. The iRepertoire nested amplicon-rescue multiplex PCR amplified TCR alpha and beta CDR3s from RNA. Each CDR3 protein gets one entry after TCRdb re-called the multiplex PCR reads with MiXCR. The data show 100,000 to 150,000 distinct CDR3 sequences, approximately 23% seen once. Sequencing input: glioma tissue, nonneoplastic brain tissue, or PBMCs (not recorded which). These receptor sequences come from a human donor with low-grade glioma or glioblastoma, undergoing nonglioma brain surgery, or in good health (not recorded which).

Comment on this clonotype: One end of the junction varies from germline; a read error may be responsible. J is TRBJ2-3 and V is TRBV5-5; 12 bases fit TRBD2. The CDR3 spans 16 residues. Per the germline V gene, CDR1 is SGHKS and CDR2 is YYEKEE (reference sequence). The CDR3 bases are TGTGCCAGCAGCCCGAGGACTAGCGGGATTACAGGTACGCAGTATTTT. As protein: CASSPRTSGITGTQYF. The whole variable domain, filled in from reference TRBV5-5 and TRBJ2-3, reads DAGVTQSPTHLIKTRGQQVTLRCSPISGHKSVSWYQQVLGQGPQFIFQYYEKEERGRGNFPDRFSARQFPNYSSELNVNALLLGDSALYLCASSPRTSGITGTQYFGPGTRLTVL.

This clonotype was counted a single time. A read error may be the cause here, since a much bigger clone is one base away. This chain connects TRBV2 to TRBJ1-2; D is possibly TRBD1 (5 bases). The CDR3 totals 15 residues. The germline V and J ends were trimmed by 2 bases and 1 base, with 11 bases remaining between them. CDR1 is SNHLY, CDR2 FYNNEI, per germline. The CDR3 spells CASSESQGNNYGYTF. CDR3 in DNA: TGTGCCAGCAGTGAAAGTCAGGGTAATAACTATGGCTACACCTTC.

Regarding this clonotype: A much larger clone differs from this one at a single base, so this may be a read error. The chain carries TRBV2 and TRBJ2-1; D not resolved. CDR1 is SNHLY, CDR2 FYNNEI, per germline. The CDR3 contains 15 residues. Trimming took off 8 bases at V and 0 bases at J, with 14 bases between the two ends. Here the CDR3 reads CASGAQPSSYNEQFF. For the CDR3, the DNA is TGTGCCAGCGGTGCGCAGCCGAGCTCCTACAATGAGCAGTTCTTC.